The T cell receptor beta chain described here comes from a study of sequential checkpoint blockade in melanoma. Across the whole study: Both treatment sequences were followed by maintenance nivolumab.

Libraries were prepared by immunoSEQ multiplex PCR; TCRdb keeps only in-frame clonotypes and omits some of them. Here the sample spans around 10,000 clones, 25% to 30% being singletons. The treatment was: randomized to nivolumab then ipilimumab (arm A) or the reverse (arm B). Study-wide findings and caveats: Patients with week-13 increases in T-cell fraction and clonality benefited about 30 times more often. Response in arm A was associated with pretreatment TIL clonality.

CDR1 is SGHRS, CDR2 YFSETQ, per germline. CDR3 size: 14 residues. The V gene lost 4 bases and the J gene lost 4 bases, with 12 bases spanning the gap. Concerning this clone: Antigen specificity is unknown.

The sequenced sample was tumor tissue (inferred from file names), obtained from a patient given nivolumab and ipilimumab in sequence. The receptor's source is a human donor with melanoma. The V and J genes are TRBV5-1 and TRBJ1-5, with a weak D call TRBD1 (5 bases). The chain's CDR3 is CASSPLGGNQPQHF. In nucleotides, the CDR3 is TGCGCCAGCAGCCCGCTCGGGGGTAATCAGCCCCAGCATTTT.